Included here is one TCR beta chain sequence, with context. Per germline, CDR1 KGHSH and CDR2 LQKENI. Trimming stripped 1 base from V and 5 bases from J, with 15 bases between. The CDR3 has 15 residues. The sample is drawn from a study of blood T cell repertoires in COVID-19. Study context: Sites across the United States, Italy and Spain contributed samples from acute and convalescent COVID-19. Nucleic acid was either cDNA or gDNA, and it came from T cells, B-cell-depleted T cells, or PBMCs.

Authors' methods: Reference gene primer amplification yielded estimated nucleated cell counts. This table comes from immunoSEQ multiplex PCR, and its TCRdb copy is limited to in-frame clones, with some not included. V and J calls and clone size are copied from that table; D and trimming were computed from the DNA. The sample shows some 250,000 clones, 81% of them seen only once. Sequenced: peripheral blood. This receptor was obtained from a woman aged 55-69 years with active or convalescent COVID-19. V and J are TRBV18 and TRBJ2-7; TRBD1 might be the D (6 bases). The CDR3 reads CASSPLGDRSHEQYF. CDR3 in DNA: TGTGCCAGCTCACCACTTGGAGACAGGTCCCACGAGCAGTACTTC.